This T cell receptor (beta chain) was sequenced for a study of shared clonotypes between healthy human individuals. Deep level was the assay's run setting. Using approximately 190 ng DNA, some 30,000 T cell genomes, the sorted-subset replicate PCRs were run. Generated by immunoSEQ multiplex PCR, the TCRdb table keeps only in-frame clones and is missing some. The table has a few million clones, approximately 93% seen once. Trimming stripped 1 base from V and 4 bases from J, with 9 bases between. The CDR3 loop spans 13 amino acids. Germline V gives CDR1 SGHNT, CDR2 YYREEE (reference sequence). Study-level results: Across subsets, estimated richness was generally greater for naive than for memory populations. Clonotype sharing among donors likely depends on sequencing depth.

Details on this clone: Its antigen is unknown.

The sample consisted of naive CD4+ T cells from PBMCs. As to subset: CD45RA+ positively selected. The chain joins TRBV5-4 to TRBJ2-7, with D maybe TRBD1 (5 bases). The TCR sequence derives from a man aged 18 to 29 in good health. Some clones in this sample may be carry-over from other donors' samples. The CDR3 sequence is CASSLRGEYEQYF. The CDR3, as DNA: TGTGCCAGCAGCTTGAGGGGCGAGTACGAGCAGTACTTC.